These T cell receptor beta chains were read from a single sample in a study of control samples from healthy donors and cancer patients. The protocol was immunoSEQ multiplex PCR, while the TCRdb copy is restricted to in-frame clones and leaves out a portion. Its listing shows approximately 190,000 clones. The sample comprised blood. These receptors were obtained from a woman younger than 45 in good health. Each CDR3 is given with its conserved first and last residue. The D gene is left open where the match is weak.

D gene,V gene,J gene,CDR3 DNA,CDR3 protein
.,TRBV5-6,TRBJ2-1,TGTGCCAGCAGTCGGGGGTATTACTCATACAATGAGCAGTTCTTC,CASSRGYYSYNEQFF
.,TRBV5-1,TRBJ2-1,TGCGCCAGCAGCTTGACCCGCAGGGGCAATGAGCAGTTCTTC,CASSLTRRGNEQFF
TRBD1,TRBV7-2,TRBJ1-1,TGTGCCAGCAGCTTGGACAGGGTGAATGAAGCTTTCTTT,CASSLDRVNEAFF
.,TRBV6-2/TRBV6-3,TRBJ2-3,TGTGCCAGCAGTTACTCGAGTGCTAGCACAGATACGCAGTATTTT,CASSYSSASTDTQYF
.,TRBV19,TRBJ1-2,TGTGCCAGTAGTGTGGAGGGTCGGTATGGCTACACCTTC,CASSVEGRYGYTF
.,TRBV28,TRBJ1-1,TGTGCCAGCAGTTTAGATGGGGGGGACACTGAAGCTTTCTTT,CASSLDGGDTEAFF
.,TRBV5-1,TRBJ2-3,TGCGCCAGCAGCTCCCACCGACAGAGAACTAGCACAGATACGCAGTATTTT,CASSSHRQRTSTDTQYF
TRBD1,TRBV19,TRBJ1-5,TGTGCCAGTAGCCACAGGGGAAATCAGCCCCAGCATTTT,CASSHRGNQPQHF
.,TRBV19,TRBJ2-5,TGTGCCAGTAGTATATGGTCGGGTCAAGAGACCCAGTACTTC,CASSIWSGQETQYF
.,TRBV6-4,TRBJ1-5,TGTGCCAGCAGTTATGAGGAGGGACAGCCCCAGCATTTT,CASSYEEGQPQHF
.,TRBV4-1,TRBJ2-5,TGCGCCAGCAGCCAGCGATCCGGGACCCAAGAGACCCAGTACTTC,CASSQRSGTQETQYF
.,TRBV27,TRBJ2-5,TGTGCCAGCAGTTACCCCAGAAAGGCTTACCCCAACCAAGAGACCCAGTACTTC,CASSYPRKAYPNQETQYF
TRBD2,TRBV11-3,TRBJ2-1,TGTGCCAGCAGCACCGGGGCCCAGCGGGGCAACAATGAGCAGTTCTTC,CASSTGAQRGNNEQFF
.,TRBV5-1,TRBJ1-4,TGCGCCAGCAGCCACGCAGGGACTAATGAAAAACTGTTTTTT,CASSHAGTNEKLFF
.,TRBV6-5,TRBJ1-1,TGTGCCAGCAGGACGGGACAACCCATGAACACTGAAGCTTTCTTT,CASRTGQPMNTEAFF
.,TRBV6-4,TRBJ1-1,TGTGCCAGCAGCCCTGAGGGGGGGAACACTGAAGCTTTCTTT,CASSPEGGNTEAFF
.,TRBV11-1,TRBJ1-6,TGTGCCAGCAGGCAGTCTTATAATTCACCCCTCCACTTT,CASRQSYNSPLHF
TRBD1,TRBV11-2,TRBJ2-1,TGTGCCAGCAGTCCCGGGACAGGGGGTCGGGGCAATGAGCAGTTCTTC,CASSPGTGGRGNEQFF
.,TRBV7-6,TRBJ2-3,TGTGCCAGCAGCTTAGGGTACGGGGCGGGAGATACGCAGTATTTT,CASSLGYGAGDTQYF
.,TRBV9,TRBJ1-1,TGTGCCAGCACCCTTAGCGGACAGATGGACACTGAAGCTTTCTTT,CASTLSGQMDTEAFF
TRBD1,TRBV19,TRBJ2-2,TGTGCCAGTATTGGGACAGGGAACACCGGGGAGCTGTTTTTT,CASIGTGNTGELFF
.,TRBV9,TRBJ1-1,TGTGCCAGCAGCGTAGTTTCGGGGAATAGCGCTGAAGCTTTCTTT,CASSVVSGNSAEAFF
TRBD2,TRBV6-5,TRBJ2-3,TGTGCCAGCGTGGCTAGCGGCGATACGCAGTATTTT,CASVASGDTQYF
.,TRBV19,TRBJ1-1,TGTGCCAGTAGTATAAGGTCGGAATACACTGAAGCTTTCTTT,CASSIRSEYTEAFF
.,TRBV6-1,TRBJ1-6,TGTGCCAGCAGTGCGGACCTTAGCTCCTATAATTCACCCCTCCACTTT,CASSADLSSYNSPLHF
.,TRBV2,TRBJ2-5,TGTGCCAGGATGGGGCTCCAAGAGACCCAGTACTTC,CARMGLQETQYF
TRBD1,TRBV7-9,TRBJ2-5,TGTGCCAGCAGCCCAGGTGGGACAGGACAAGAGACCCAGTACTTC,CASSPGGTGQETQYF
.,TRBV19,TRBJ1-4,TGTGCCAGTAAGAGGGAAGTTGCAACTAATGAAAAACTGTTTTTT,CASKREVATNEKLFF
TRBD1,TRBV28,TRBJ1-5,TGTGCCAGCAGGGGGACAGGGAGCCAGCCCCAGCATTTT,CASRGTGSQPQHF
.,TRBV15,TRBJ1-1,TGTGCCACCAGCAGAGTACAGGGTGCCCCGAACACTGAAGCTTTCTTT,CATSRVQGAPNTEAFF
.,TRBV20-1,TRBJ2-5,TGCAGTGCTAGTCCCACCTTCACGGAAGAGACCCAGTACTTC,CSASPTFTEETQYF
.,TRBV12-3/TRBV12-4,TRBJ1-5,TGTGCCAGCAGTTTCGACAGTTATCAGCCCCAGCATTTT,CASSFDSYQPQHF
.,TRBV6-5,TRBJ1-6,TGTGCCAGCAGTTACTCGGTGAACAGGGACAATTCACCCCTCCACTTT,CASSYSVNRDNSPLHF
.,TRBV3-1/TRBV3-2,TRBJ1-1,TGTGCCAGCAGCCCACCCACCGGGAGGGTCGCGGGGGCTGAAGCTTTCTTT,CASSPPTGRVAGAEAFF
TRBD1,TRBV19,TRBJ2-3,TGTGCCAGTAGGGACAGGGGGGAAGCAGATACGCAGTATTTT,CASRDRGEADTQYF
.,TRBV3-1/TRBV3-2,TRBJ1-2,TGTGCCAGCAGCCACGTTACGGATCCTGGCTACACCTTC,CASSHVTDPGYTF
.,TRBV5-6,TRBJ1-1,TGTGCCAGCAGCTTTAAGAAGACTGAAGCTTTCTTT,CASSFKKTEAFF
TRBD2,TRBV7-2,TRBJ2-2,TGTGCCAGCAGCCGCCGCGGGCCAACTAGCGGGGGGAACACCGGGGAGCTGTTTTTT,CASSRRGPTSGGNTGELFF
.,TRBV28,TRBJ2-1,TGTGCCAGCAGTTTAACCCCCTCCGGGTTTCAGCAGTTCTTC,CASSLTPSGFQQFF
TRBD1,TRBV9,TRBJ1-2,TGTGCCAGCACCTTGGGACAGGGAGGGTATGGCTACACCTTC,CASTLGQGGYGYTF
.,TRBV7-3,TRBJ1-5,TGTGCCAGCAGCTTATTTGCAAGTCAGCCCCAGCATTTT,CASSLFASQPQHF
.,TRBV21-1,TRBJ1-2,TGTGCCAGCATCCTGATAGGCTTTCGTTATGGCTACACCTTC,CASILIGFRYGYTF
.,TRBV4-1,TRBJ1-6,TGCGCCAGCAGCCAAATTTTCCTCCTTGGGACGGGTATTGGATCACCCCTCCACTTT,CASSQIFLLGTGIGSPLHF
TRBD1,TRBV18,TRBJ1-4,TGTGCCAGCTCATCTTCCGACAGGGTGGAAAAACTGTTTTTT,CASSSSDRVEKLFF
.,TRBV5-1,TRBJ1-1,TGCGCCAGCAGCTTGAATGACGGAACGAGGGGCACTGAAGCTTTCTTT,CASSLNDGTRGTEAFF
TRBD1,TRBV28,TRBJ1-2,TGTGCCAGCGACCCACAGGGGACTGATGGCTACACCTTC,CASDPQGTDGYTF
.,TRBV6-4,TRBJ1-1,TGTGCCAGCAGTGACTCGGGGCAGGCGAACACTGAAGCTTTCTTT,CASSDSGQANTEAFF
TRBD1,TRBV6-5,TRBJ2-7,TGTGCCAGCAGCGGTCGGGGGACAGGGGACCACGAGCAGTACTTC,CASSGRGTGDHEQYF
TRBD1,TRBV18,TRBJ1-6,TGTGCCAGCTCACGGGACAGAAATTCACCCCTCCACTTT,CASSRDRNSPLHF
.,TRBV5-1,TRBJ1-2,TGCGCCACCTCTCTCGGCGGCTATGGCTACACCTTC,CATSLGGYGYTF
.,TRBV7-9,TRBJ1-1,TGTGCCAGCAGCTTAGCCTTTGGTAACACTGAAGCTTTCTTT,CASSLAFGNTEAFF
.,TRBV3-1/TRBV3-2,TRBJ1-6,TGTGCCAGCAGCCCCCAGGGCTATAATTCACCCCTCCACTTT,CASSPQGYNSPLHF
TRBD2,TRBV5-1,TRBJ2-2,TGCGCCAGCAGCCGAGGACTAGCGGGGGTTACCGGGGAGCTGTTTTTT,CASSRGLAGVTGELFF
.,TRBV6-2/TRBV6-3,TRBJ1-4,TGTGCCAGCAGTTTGAGGGAAAAACTGTTTTTT,CASSLREKLFF
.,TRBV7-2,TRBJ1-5,TGTGCCAGCAGCAAGACAGGCAATCAGCCCCAGCATTTT,CASSKTGNQPQHF